The present entry profiles one TCR beta chain with its context. Its antigen is unknown. The record originates from a study of Graves' ophthalmopathy and Graves' hyperthyroidism. On the study more broadly: Samples of peripheral blood were obtained at initial diagnosis, prior to treatment of any kind.

V was clipped by 6 bases and J by 11 bases, with 5 bases between them. Per germline, CDR1 MNHNS and CDR2 SASEGT. CDR3 size: 8 residues. Whole-study results and caveats: Blood samples also showed most expanded thyroid clonotypes exceeding 0.001 frequency.

RNA transcripts provided the template for amplifying TCR beta CDR3 regions. HTBI primers were employed in first-round RT-PCR, then a second-round multiplex PCR followed. MiXCR, applied by TCRdb to the multiplex PCR reads, yields one record per CDR3 protein. This repertoire shows around 600,000 distinct CDR3 sequences, about 40% found once; its top ten account for over 2.5%. Ophthalmopathic donors had moderate-to-severe activity, CAS ≥3 and NOSPECS ≥4, with disease that had lasted under 3 months. This clonotype was obtained from an adult man with Graves' ophthalmopathy. Material for sequencing was peripheral blood. This chain joins TRBV6-1 and TRBJ2-7; D is unclear. The CDR3 region has the DNA TGTGCCAGCAGCGGAGAGTACTTC. Amino acids: CASSGEYF.